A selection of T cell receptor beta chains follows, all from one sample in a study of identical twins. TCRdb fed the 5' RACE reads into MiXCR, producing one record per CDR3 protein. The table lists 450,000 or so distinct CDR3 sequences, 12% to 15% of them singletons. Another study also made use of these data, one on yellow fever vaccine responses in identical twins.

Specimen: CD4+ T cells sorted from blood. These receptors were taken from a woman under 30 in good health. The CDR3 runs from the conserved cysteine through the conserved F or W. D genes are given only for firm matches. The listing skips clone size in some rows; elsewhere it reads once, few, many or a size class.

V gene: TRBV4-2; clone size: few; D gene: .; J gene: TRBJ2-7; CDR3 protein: CASSQDLGRIYEQYF; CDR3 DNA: TGTGCCAGCAGCCAAGATCTTGGACGGATCTACGAGCAGTACTTC
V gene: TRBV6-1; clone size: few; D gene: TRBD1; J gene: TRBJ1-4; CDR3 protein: CASFDRGYEKLFF; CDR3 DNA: TGTGCCAGCTTCGACAGGGGCTACGAAAAACTGTTTTTT
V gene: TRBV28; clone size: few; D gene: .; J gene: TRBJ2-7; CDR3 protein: CASSIRPREQYF; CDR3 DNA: TGTGCCAGCAGTATACGGCCCAGGGAGCAGTACTTC
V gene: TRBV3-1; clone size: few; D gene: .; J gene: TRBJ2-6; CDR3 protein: CASSQGRNLASGANVLTF; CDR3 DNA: TGTGCCAGCAGCCAGGGTCGCAACTTAGCCTCTGGGGCCAACGTCCTGACTTTC
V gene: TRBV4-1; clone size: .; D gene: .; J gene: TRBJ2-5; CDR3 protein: CASSRVLGETQYF; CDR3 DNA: TGCGCCAGCAGCCGGGTGTTGGGGGAGACCCAGTACTTC
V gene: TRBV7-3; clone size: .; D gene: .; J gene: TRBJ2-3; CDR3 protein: CASRGTSSSTDTQYF; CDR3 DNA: TGTGCCAGCAGGGGGACATCATCTAGCACAGATACGCAGTATTTT
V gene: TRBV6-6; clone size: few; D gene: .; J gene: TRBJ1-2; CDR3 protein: CASSATQTGYTF; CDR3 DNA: TGTGCCAGCAGTGCGACCCAGACTGGCTACACCTTC
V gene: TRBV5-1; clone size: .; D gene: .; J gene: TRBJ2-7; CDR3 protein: CASQSGQELRTYYEQYF; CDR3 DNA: TGCGCCAGCCAGTCGGGACAAGAATTGAGAACCTACTACGAGCAGTACTTC
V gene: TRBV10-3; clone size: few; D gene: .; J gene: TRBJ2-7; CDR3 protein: CAISESKSGTTYEQYF; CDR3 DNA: TGTGCCATCAGTGAGTCGAAATCGGGCACCACCTACGAGCAGTACTTC
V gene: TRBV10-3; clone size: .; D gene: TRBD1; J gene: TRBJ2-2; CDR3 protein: CATTGGLGGELFF; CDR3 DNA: TGTGCCACCACAGGGGGGCTAGGCGGGGAGCTGTTTTTT
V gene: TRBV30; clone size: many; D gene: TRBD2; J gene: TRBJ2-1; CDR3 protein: CAWSWEGEQFF; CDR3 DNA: TGTGCCTGGAGCTGGGAGGGTGAGCAGTTCTTC
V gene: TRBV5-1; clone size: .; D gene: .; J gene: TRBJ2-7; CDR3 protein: CASSPGRGGAYEQYF; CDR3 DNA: TGCGCCAGCAGCCCTGGCAGGGGGGGAGCGTACGAGCAGTACTTC
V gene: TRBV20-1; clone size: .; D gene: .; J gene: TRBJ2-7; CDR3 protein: CSARLVEQYF; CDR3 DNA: TGCAGTGCTAGACTTGTCGAGCAGTACTTC
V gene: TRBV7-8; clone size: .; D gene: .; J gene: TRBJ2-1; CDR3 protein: CASSPPGGEQFF; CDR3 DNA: TGTGCCAGCAGCCCCCCCGGCGGTGAGCAGTTCTTC
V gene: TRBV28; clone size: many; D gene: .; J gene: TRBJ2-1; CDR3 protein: CASMSTNGYNEQFF; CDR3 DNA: TGTGCCAGCATGAGTACTAACGGATACAATGAGCAGTTCTTC
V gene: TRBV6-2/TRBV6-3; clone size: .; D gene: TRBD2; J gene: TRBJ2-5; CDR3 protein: CASSSIWTSGVGETQYF; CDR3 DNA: TGTGCCAGCAGTTCGATATGGACTAGCGGGGTGGGAGAGACCCAGTACTTC
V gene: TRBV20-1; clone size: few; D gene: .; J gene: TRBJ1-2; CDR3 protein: CSASWGLGGYTF; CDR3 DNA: TGCAGTGCTAGCTGGGGGTTGGGCGGCTACACCTTC
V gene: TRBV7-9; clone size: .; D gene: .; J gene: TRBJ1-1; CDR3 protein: CASSLPNIGQKNTEAFF; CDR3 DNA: TGTGCCAGCAGCTTACCCAACATAGGACAGAAGAACACTGAAGCTTTCTTT
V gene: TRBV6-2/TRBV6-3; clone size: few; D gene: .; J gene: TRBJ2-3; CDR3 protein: CASSYSGGRGDTQYF; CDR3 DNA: TGTGCCAGCAGTTACTCTGGGGGGCGAGGAGATACGCAGTATTTT
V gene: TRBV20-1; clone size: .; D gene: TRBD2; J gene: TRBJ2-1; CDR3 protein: CSARDRWRESYNEQFF; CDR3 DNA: TGCAGTGCTAGAGATCGTTGGCGGGAGAGCTACAATGAGCAGTTCTTC
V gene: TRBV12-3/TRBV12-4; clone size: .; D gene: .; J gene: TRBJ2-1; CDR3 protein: CATRGRNEQFF; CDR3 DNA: TGTGCCACCAGGGGCCGGAATGAGCAGTTCTTC
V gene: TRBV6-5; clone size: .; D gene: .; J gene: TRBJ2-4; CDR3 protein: CASSYDGLAKNIQYF; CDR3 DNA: TGTGCCAGCAGTTACGATGGCCTTGCCAAAAACATTCAGTACTTC
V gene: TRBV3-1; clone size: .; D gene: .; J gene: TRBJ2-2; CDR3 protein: CASSQAQGRGNTGELFF; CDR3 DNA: TGTGCCAGCAGCCAAGCTCAGGGGAGGGGAAACACCGGGGAGCTGTTTTTT
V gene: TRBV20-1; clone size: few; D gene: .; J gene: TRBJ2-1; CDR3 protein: CSAGRDIYNEQFF; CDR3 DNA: TGCAGTGCTGGGCGGGATATCTACAATGAGCAGTTCTTC
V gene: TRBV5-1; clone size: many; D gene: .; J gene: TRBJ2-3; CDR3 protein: CASRTTGGSTDTQYF; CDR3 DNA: TGCGCCAGCAGAACGACTGGGGGGAGCACAGATACGCAGTATTTT
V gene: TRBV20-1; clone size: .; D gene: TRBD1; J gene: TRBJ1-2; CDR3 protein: CSAMGTGMNFVGYTF; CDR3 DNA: TGCAGTGCTATGGGGACAGGGATGAACTTTGTTGGCTACACCTTC
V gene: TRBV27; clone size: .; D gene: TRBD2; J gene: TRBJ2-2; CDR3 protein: CASSFLAGGSNTGELFF; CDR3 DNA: TGTGCCAGCAGTTTCCTAGCGGGGGGGTCGAACACCGGGGAGCTGTTTTTT
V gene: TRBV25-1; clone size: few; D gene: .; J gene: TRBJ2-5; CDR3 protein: CASSRGSTETQYF; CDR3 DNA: TGTGCCAGCAGTCGGGGGAGCACAGAGACCCAGTACTTC
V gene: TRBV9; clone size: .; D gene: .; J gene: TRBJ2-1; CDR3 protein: CASSVVGDSYNEQFF; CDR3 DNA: TGTGCCAGCAGCGTAGTCGGGGACTCCTACAATGAGCAGTTCTTC
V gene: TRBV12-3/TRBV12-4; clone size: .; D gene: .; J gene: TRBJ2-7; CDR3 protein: CASSPTGIIAYAQYF; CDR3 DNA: TGTGCCAGCAGCCCGACAGGAATCATAGCCTACGCCCAGTACTTC
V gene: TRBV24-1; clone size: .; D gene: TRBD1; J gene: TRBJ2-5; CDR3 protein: CATSDPRQGPGETQYF; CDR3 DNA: TGTGCCACCAGTGACCCCAGACAGGGTCCGGGAGAGACCCAGTACTTC
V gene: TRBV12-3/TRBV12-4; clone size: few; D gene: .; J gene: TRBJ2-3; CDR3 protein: CASSVRERQYF; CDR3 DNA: TGTGCCAGCAGCGTCCGAGAACGGCAGTATTTT
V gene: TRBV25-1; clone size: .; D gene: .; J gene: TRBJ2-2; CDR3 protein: CASAGQFTGELFF; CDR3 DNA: TGTGCCAGCGCCGGACAGTTCACCGGGGAGCTGTTTTTT
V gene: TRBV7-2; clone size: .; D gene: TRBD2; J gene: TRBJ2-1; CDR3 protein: CASSTNLGTSGNNEQFF; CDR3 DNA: TGTGCCAGCAGCACGAACTTGGGGACTAGCGGAAACAATGAGCAGTTCTTC
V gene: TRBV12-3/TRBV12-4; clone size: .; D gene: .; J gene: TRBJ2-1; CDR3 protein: CASLPDRTVSSYNEQFF; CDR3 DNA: TGTGCCAGCCTCCCCGACCGGACTGTTAGCTCCTACAATGAGCAGTTCTTC
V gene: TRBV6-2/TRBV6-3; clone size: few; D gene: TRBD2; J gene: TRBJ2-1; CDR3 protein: CASSQVLAGNNEQFF; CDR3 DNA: TGTGCCAGCAGCCAAGTACTAGCGGGTAACAATGAGCAGTTCTTC
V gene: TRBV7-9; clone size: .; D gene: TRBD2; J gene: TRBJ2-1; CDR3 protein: CASSSNLAGPYNEQFF; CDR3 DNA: TGTGCCAGCAGCTCGAACCTAGCGGGTCCCTACAATGAGCAGTTCTTC
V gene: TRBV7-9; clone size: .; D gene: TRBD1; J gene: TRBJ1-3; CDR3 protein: CASGGPYSGNTIYF; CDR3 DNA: TGTGCCTCAGGGGGCCCATACTCTGGAAACACCATATATTTT
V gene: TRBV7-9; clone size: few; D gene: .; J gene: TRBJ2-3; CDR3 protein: CASSFPNTDTQYF; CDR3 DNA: TGTGCCAGCAGCTTCCCGAACACAGATACGCAGTATTTT
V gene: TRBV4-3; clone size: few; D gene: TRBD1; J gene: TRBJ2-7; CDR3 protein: CASSQESPTGPPYEQYF; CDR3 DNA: TGCGCCAGCAGCCAAGAGAGCCCGACAGGGCCCCCCTACGAGCAGTACTTC
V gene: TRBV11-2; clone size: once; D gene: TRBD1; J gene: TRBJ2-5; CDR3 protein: CASSLDHRQPQGAMGTQYF; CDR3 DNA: TGTGCCAGCAGCTTAGATCACCGTCAGCCACAGGGGGCTATGGGGACCCAGTACTTC
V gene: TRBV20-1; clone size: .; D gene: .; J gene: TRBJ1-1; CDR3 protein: CSAVRPSGVNTEAFF; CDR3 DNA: TGCAGTGCTGTTCGCCCCTCAGGGGTGAACACTGAAGCTTTCTTT
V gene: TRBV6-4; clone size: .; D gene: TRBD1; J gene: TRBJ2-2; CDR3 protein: CASSDPGQGNTGELFF; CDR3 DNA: TGTGCCAGCAGTGACCCGGGACAGGGTAACACCGGGGAGCTGTTTTTT
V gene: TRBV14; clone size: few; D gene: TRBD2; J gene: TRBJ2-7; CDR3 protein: CASSQVGRGSGGYEQYF; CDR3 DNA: TGTGCCAGCAGCCAGGTGGGGAGGGGATCAGGAGGCTACGAGCAGTACTTC
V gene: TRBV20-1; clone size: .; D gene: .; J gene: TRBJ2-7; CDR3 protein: CSAEQGTYEQYF; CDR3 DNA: TGCAGTGCAGAACAGGGCACCTACGAGCAGTACTTC
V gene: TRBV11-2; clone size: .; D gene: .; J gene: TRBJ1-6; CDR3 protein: CASSLMGPTNSPLHF; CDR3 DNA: TGTGCCAGCAGCTTAATGGGCCCTACTAATTCACCCCTCCACTTT
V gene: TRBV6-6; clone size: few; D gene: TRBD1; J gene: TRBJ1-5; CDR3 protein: CASKTGGNQPQHF; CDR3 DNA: TGTGCCAGCAAGACAGGGGGAAATCAGCCCCAGCATTTT
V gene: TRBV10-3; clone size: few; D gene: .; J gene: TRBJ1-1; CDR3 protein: CAITAGGPLNTEAFF; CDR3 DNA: TGTGCCATCACCGCCGGGGGCCCACTGAACACTGAAGCTTTCTTT
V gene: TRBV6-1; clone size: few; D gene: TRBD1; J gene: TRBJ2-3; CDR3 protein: CASRRLQGAIRTDTQYF; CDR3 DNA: TGTGCCAGCAGGCGCCTACAGGGGGCTATCCGCACAGATACGCAGTATTTT
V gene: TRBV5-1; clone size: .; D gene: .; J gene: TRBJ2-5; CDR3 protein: CASSAGTKEETQYF; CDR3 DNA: TGCGCCAGCAGCGCCGGGACGAAGGAAGAGACCCAGTACTTC
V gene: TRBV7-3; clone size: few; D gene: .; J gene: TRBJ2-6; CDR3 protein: CASSLPGGVSGANVLTF; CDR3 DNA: TGTGCCAGCAGCCTACCGGGCGGAGTCTCTGGGGCCAACGTCCTGACTTTC
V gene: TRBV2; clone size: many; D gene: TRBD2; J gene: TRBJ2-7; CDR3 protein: CASSETGGPSYEQYF; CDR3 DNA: TGTGCCAGCAGTGAAACGGGAGGGCCCTCCTACGAGCAGTACTTC
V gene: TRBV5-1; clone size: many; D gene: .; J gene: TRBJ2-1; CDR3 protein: CASRPSRGSSYNEQFF; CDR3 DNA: TGCGCCAGCAGACCTAGTAGGGGGAGCTCCTACAATGAGCAGTTCTTC
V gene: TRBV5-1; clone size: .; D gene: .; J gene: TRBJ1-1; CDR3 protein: CASSSLPTFGGTEAFF; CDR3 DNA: TGCGCCAGCAGCTCGCTCCCGACGTTTGGGGGGACTGAAGCTTTCTTT
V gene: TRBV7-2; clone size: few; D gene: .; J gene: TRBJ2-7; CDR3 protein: CASSFRQEGEQYF; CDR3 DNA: TGTGCCAGCAGCTTCAGACAGGAAGGGGAGCAGTACTTC